Shown below are 7 T cell receptor beta chains from a single sample sequenced in a study of cytomegalovirus exposure and HLA in healthy donors. The PCR was carried out with 60 Vbeta primers and 13 Jbeta primers. Profiling relied on immunoSEQ multiplex PCR, and the TCRdb table lists in-frame clones only, not all of them. The data show over 100,000 clones, with approximately 58% seen just once and about 2.2% held by the top ten. What was sequenced was PBMCs. These receptors all stem from a woman in her twenties or thirties in good health and CMV-seronegative.

In its sample, this clone was seen a few times. The genes are TRBV5-8 and TRBJ2-1, with a possible D match to TRBD1 (6 bases). The germline CDR1 and CDR2 sequences are SGHTS and YDEGEE. Trimming shortened V by 3 bases and J by 2 bases, and 12 bases separated the two germline ends. This CDR3 contains 15 residues. CDR3 sequence (DNA): TGTGCCAGCAGCTGGGGGACAACCCCCTACAATGAGCAGTTCTTC. Protein: CASSWGTTPYNEQFF. Full variable domain (missing parts from reference TRBV5-8 and TRBJ2-1): EAGVTQSPTHLIKTRGQQATLRCSPISGHTSVYWYQQALGLGLQFLLWYDEGEERNRGNFPPRFSGRQFPNYSSELNVNALELEDSALYLCASSWGTTPYNEQFFGPGTRLTVL.

The rearrangement uses TRBV28 and TRBJ2-7; TRBD1 agrees at 9 bases. V gave up 5 bases and J gave up 3 bases; unmatched junction bases: 17. This CDR3 is built from 18 residues. Per germline, CDR1 MDHEN and CDR2 SYDVKM. The CDR3 loop is CASSVLAGTGSRFYEQYF. The CDR3 DNA sequence: TGTGCCAGCAGTGTCCTAGCTGGGACAGGGAGTAGGTTCTACGAGCAGTACTTC.

This clone was counted a few times. CDR3 nucleotide sequence: TGTGCCAGCAGCGTAGGGCAGGGGGCCAAAAACATTCAGTACTTC. Its protein product is CASSVGQGAKNIQYF. The chain combines TRBV9 with TRBJ2-4, with D perhaps matching TRBD1 (6 bases). The CDR3 runs 15 residues. V was trimmed by 0 bases and J by 1 base, leaving 8 bases between them. CDR1 and CDR2 (germline): SGDLS, YYNGEE. The full variable domain, its missing parts supplied by reference TRBV9 and TRBJ2-4, is DSGVTQTPKHLITATGQRVTLRCSPRSGDLSVYWYQQSLDQGLQFLIQYYNGEERAKGNILERFSAQQFPDLHSELNLSSLELGDSALYFCASSVGQGAKNIQYFGAGTRLSVL.

This chain uses TRBV27 with TRBJ1-6, with D unclear. Per germline, CDR1 MNHEY and CDR2 SMNVEV (reference sequence). V dropped 6 bases and J dropped 0 bases, with 12 bases sitting between them. The CDR3 consists of 16 residues. The CDR3 DNA reads TGTGCCAGCAGCCAGACACAGAGCTCCTATAATTCACCCCTCCACTTT. Amino acid sequence: CASSQTQSSYNSPLHF.

The CDR3 nucleotides read TGTGCCACCAGATTCGAGGGGGAACACTATGGCTACACCTTC. This codes for CATRFEGEHYGYTF. V gene TRBV28 combines with J gene TRBJ1-2; tentative D call: TRBD1 (6 bases). CDR1 is MDHEN, CDR2 SYDVKM, per germline. Trimming stripped 10 bases from V and 3 bases from J, with 18 bases between. The CDR3 extends over 14 amino acids.

This clone is a singleton in its sample. This chain uses TRBV28 with TRBJ2-2; 9 positions match TRBD1. J gave up 6 bases and V 5 bases, and 10 bases lay outside the gene matches. In germline, CDR1 is MDHEN, CDR2 SYDVKM. The CDR3 covers 16 residues. The CDR3 DNA follows: TGTGCCAGCAGTCTTAGACAGGGGGTGATCCCCGGGGAGCTGTTTTTT. This gives the protein CASSLRQGVIPGELFF.

The genes are TRBV28 and TRBJ1-6; no clear D. The CDR3 sequence is 14 residues long. The V gene lost 3 bases and the J gene lost 7 bases, with 10 bases spanning the gap. CDR1 is MDHEN, CDR2 SYDVKM, per germline. The CDR3 reads CASSFVRSNSPLHF. The DNA for the CDR3 is TGTGCCAGCAGTTTTGTCAGGTCAAATTCACCCCTCCACTTT.